Reported below is one TCR beta chain. Data came from immunoSEQ multiplex PCR; TCRdb stores just in-frame clones and leaves some out. The repertoire consists of tens of thousands of clones, with more than 75% occurring once and the leading ten covering less than 6%. From germline, CDR1 is SQVTM and CDR2 ANQGSEA. The CDR3 is 15 amino acids. With 6 bases removed from V and 1 base from J, the gap between germline ends came to 19 bases. The entry originates in a study of blood T cell repertoires in COVID-19. Study-level information: PBMCs, B-cell-depleted T cells, or T cells provided the cDNA or gDNA that made up the material.

The chain recombines TRBV29-1 with TRBJ2-7; D possibly corresponds to TRBD1 (6 bases). Source material: peripheral blood. The clonotype originates from a woman of 80 years or more with active COVID-19. CDR3 bases: TGCAGCGTCTTAAACAGGGTGGCGAGATCCTACGAGCAGTACTTC. Its translation: CSVLNRVARSYEQYF.